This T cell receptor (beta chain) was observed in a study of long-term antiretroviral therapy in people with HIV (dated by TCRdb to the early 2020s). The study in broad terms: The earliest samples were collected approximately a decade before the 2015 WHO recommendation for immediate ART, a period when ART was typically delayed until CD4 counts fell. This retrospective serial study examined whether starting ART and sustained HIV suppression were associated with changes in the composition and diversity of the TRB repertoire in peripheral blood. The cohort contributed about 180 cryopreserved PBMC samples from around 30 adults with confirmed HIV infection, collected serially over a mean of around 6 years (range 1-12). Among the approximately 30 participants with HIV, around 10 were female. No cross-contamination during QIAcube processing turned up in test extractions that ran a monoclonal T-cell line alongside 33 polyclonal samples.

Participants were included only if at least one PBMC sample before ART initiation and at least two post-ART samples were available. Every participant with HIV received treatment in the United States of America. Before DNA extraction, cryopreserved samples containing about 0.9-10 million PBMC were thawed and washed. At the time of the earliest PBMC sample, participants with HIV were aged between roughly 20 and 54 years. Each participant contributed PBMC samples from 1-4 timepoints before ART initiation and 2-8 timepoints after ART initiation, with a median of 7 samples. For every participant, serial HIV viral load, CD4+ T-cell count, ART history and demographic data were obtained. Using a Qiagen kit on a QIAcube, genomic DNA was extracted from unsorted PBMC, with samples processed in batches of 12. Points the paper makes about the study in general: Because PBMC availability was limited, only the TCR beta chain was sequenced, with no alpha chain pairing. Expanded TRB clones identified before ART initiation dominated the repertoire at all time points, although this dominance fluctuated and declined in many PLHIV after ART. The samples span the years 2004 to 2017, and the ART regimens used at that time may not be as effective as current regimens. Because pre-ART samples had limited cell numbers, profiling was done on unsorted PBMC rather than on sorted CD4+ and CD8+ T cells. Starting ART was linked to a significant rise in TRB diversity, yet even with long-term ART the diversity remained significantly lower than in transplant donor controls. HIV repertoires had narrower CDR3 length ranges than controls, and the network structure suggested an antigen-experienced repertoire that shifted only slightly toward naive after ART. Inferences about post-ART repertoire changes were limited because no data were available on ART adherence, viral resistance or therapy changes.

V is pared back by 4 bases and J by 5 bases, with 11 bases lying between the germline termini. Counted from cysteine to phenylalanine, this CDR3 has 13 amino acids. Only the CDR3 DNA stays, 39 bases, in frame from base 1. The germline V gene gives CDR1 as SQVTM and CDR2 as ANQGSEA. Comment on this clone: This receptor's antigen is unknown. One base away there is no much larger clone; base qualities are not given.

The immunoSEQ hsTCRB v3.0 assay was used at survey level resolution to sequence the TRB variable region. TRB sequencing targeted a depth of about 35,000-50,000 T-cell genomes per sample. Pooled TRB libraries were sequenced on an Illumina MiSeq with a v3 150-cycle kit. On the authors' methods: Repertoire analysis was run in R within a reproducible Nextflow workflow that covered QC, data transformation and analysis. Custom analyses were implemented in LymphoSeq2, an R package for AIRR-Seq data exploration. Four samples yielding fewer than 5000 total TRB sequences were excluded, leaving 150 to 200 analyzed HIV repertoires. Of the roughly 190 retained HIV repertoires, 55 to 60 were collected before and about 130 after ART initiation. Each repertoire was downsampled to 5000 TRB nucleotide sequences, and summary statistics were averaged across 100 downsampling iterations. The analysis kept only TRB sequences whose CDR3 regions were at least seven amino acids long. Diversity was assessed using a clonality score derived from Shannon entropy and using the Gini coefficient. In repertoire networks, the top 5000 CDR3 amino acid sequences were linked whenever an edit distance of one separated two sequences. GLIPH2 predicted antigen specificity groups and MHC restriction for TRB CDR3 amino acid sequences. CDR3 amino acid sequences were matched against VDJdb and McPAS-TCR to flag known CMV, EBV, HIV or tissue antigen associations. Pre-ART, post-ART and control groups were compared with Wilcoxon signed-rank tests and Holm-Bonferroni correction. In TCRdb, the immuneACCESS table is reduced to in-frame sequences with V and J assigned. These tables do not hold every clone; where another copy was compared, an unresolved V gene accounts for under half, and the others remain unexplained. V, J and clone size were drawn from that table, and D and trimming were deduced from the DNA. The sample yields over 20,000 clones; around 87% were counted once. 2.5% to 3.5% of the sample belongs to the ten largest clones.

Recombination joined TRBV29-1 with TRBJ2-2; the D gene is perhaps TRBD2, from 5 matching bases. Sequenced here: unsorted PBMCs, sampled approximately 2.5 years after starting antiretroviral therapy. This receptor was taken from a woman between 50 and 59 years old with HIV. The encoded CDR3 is CSVGLRLTGELFF. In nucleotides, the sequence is TGCAGCGTTGGACTGCGACTAACCGGGGAGCTGTTTTTT.